Below, one TCR beta chain is given with its context. Its antigen is undetermined. This record belongs to a study of shared clonotypes between healthy human individuals. Across the whole study: Every donor yielded three CD4 naive, three CD4 memory, two CD8 naive and one CD8 memory plate. Study observations and caveats: What rarefaction showed was incomplete sorted-subset sequencing despite large depth. Memory subsets generally showed lower estimated richness than naive subsets.

Only CD45RO-negative cells positively selected for CCR7 counted as naive CD8 cells, so terminally differentiated effector memory CD45RA+ cells were excluded. This CDR3 has 15 residues. Trimming removed 2 bases from V and 0 bases from J, with 7 bases in between. Germline CDR1 reads SEHNR; CDR2 reads FQNEAQ (reference sequence). Genomic DNA (from each subset) was split evenly across several immunoSEQ plates. Sequenced by immunoSEQ multiplex PCR; TCRdb stores in-frame clones only, minus some. Of about 870,000 clones listed, almost 95% were seen once; the top ten hold around 24%. The chain has TRBV7-9 and TRBJ2-2, with D unclear. Sequences were obtained from naive CD8+ T cells sorted from blood. This clonotype was obtained from a man younger than 40 in good health. The CDR3 is CASSLPNSNTGELFF. DNA for the CDR3: TGTGCCAGCAGCTTACCAAACTCGAACACCGGGGAGCTGTTTTTT.